The text below deals with one T cell receptor beta chain. The data belong to a study of blood T cell repertoires in COVID-19. Clones were sequenced by immunoSEQ multiplex PCR, and TCRdb holds only the in-frame ones, with some missing. Seen here are tens of thousands of clones, 65% to 85% observed once, and the top ten hold roughly 12%. With 0 bases removed from V and 10 bases from J, the gap between germline ends came to 10 bases. The CDR3 runs to 14 residues. Germline V gene lookup returns CDR1 SGHAT and CDR2 FQNNGV. The TCR comes from a man in his 70s with acute or convalescent COVID-19. This sequence joins TRBV11-2 and TRBJ1-6; TRBD1 might be the D (5 bases). Material for sequencing was peripheral blood. CDR3 sequence: CASSLDREKSPLHF. In nucleotides, the CDR3 is TGTGCCAGCAGCTTAGACAGGGAAAAATCACCCCTCCACTTT.